This T cell receptor (beta chain) was retrieved from a study of T-cell memory formation after mild COVID-19. Study-wide results and limits: Clones that contracted from day 15 to 85 were balanced CD4/CD8, while later expanders leaned CD4+.

Via MiXCR, TCRdb re-called the 5' RACE reads, giving one row per CDR3 protein. The sample has 450,000 to 650,000 distinct CDR3 sequences, about a sixth seen once. Comments on this clonotype: The target antigen is unknown.

The CDR3 length is 15 residues. Trimming left V 4 bases short and J 0 bases short, with 12 bases between. The rearrangement uses TRBV12-3 or TRBV12-4 and TRBJ1-2; D might be TRBD1 (5 bases). The specimen sequenced was PBMCs or a T cell subset sorted from them (not recorded which). The sequence was collected from an adult woman who had mild COVID-19 (a few samples of this study predate the infection). Cell type and time point are not known. Here the CDR3 reads CASSSGTYSNYGYTF. CDR3 bases: TGTGCCAGCAGTTCCGGGACCTATTCTAACTATGGCTACACCTTC.